This TCR beta chain was documented in a study of lymphopenia after photon versus proton radiotherapy. Study observations and caveats: Oligoclonal CD8+ Temra expansion after nadir drove photon patients' diversity drop. Proton therapy kept repertoires fairly stable, unlike photons, which gained effector/memory cells. In patients who died, overall survival fell as post-nadir TCR diversity dropped more. Survival link was tested only in deceased patients; proton benefit remains a possibility.

Using immunoSEQ multiplex PCR, the repertoire was profiled, and TCRdb retains in-frame clones only, with some absent. The table includes 75,000 or so clones, about 86% detected once. The CDR3 spans 10 residues. CDR1 is DFQATT and CDR2 is SNEGSKA in the germline V gene (reference sequence). Trimming left V 2 bases short and J 6 bases short, with 4 bases between. As regards this clone: Its antigen is as yet unknown.

The sequence came from a man in his fifties or sixties with pancreatic cancer. The material sequenced was peripheral blood, taken from a patient treated with proton-based radiotherapy. The V and J genes are TRBV20-1 and TRBJ1-2, with D uncertain. The CDR3 bases are TGCAGTGCTAGATATGATGGCTACACCTTC. This codes for CSARYDGYTF.